The source of this T cell receptor (beta chain) is a study of blood T cell repertoires in COVID-19. Study overall: Acute and convalescent COVID-19 specimens originated in the United States, Italy and Spain. Nucleic acid was either cDNA or gDNA, and it came from T cells, B-cell-depleted T cells, or PBMCs.

In the source study's methods: Estimated nucleated cell counts came from reference gene primer amplification. TCRdb keeps only in-frame clones here, not all; method: immunoSEQ multiplex PCR. From that table come the V and J calls and clone size; the DNA was used to work out D and trimming. The sample has approximately 100,000 clones; approximately 88% are singletons. The ends were cut back, 2 bases at V and 8 bases at J, with 9 bases in the middle. CDR1 is MNHNS and CDR2 is SASEGT in the germline V gene. CDR3 length: 12 residues. This receptor was obtained from a woman aged 60-75 years with acute or convalescent COVID-19. Specimen: peripheral blood. The gene calls are TRBV6-1 and TRBJ1-2; D is uncertain. CDR3 DNA sequence: TGTGCCAGCAGTGAACGGGATCTAGGCTACACCTTC. Translated: CASSERDLGYTF.